These 15 T cell receptor beta chains share one sample of origin, sequenced in a study of T cell repertoires in cytomegalovirus infection. One entry per CDR3 protein results from TCRdb running MiXCR on the reads. The repertoire holds approximately 170,000 distinct CDR3 sequences, roughly 14% seen once, with around 27% in the top ten. Sequencing input: PBMCs. Receptors were obtained from a human donor in good health (CMV status not recorded). Some clones in this sample may be carry-over from other donors' samples.

At least ten counts were recorded for this clonotype. CDR3 bases: TGTGCCAGCAGCTTAAGGGAGGCGGACATTCAGTACTTC. It encodes CASSLREADIQYF. This sequence joins TRBV7-9 and TRBJ2-4; TRBD2 is a possible D gene (6 bases). Trimming stripped 2 bases from V and 8 bases from J, with 10 bases between. This CDR3 spans 13 amino acids. Looked up from germline, CDR1 is SEHNR and CDR2 is FQNEAQ (reference sequence).

This chain connects TRBV5-1 to TRBJ2-5; D is undetermined. The CDR3 is made up of 13 amino acids. The V and J ends lost 4 bases and 3 bases respectively, with 10 bases between them. In germline, CDR1 is SGHRS, CDR2 YFSETQ. CDR3 loop: CASSRSHEETQYF. In DNA form, the CDR3 reads TGCGCCAGCAGCAGGTCCCATGAAGAGACCCAGTACTTC.

A few counts support this clonotype. This CDR3 is CASSLGGGTMNTEAFF. In DNA form, the CDR3 reads TGTGCCAGCAGCTTAGGTGGTGGCACCATGAACACTGAAGCTTTCTTT. The rearrangement uses TRBV7-2 and TRBJ1-1, with no clear D. This CDR3 has 16 residues. V gave up 1 base and J gave up 0 bases, with 12 bases separating them. Germline assignment: CDR1 SGHTA and CDR2 FQGNSA.

The CDR3 spells CASSPVGGGAAEAFF. The CDR3 DNA sequence: TGTGCCAGCAGCCCGGTGGGGGGGGGGGCCGCTGAAGCTTTCTTT. The V gene is TRBV11-1, the J gene TRBJ1-1; TRBD1 is a possible D gene (6 bases). The CDR3 has 15 residues. Germline CDR1 SGHAT, CDR2 FQDESV (reference sequence). Between the trimmed V and J ends, which lost 5 bases and 6 bases, there was a span of 19 bases.

This clonotype was seen ten or more times. One end of the junction varies from germline; a read error may be responsible. V gene TRBV7-2 combines with J gene TRBJ1-1; a possible D gene is TRBD1 (6 bases). Germline CDR1 reads SGHTA; CDR2 reads FQGNSA. This CDR3 contains 14 residues. The CDR3 sequence is CASSLAGVNTEAFF. DNA for the CDR3: TGTGCCAGCAGTTTAGCAGGGGTGAACACTGAAGCTTTCTTT. The variable domain in full, with the rest retrieved from reference TRBV7-2 and TRBJ1-1, is GAGVSQSPSNKVTEKGKDVELRCDPISGHTALYWYRQSLGQGLEFLIYFQGNSAPDKSGLPSDRFSAERTGGSVSTLTIQRTQQEDSAVYLCASSLAGVNTEAFFGQGTRLTVV.

This clonotype was detected a few times. The chain uses TRBV4-1 and TRBJ2-1, with TRBD2 matching 7 bases. Germline CDR1 and CDR2: MGHRA and YSYEKL. The length of the CDR3 is 15 residues. V lost 7 bases to trimming and J lost 3 bases; unmatched junction nucleotides: 9. CDR3 sequence: CASTGEGSLYNEQFF. The CDR3 DNA follows: TGCGCCAGCACCGGGGAGGGGAGCCTCTACAATGAGCAGTTCTTC.

V and J are TRBV9 and TRBJ2-1; the match to TRBD2 covers 8 bases. Germline V lookup: CDR1 SGDLS, CDR2 YYNGEE. The V and J ends lost 4 bases and 8 bases, in that order; junction bases with no gene match: 14. The CDR3 runs to 16 residues. CDR3 bases: TGTGCCAGCAGCTCTCCGATCGGGTCTAGCGGGTATGAGCAGTTCTTC. Protein sequence: CASSSPIGSSGYEQFF.

In its sample, this clonotype was seen a few times. The V call is TRBV6-1, the J call TRBJ1-2; 9 bases line up with TRBD1. The germline V gene encodes CDR1 MNHNS and CDR2 SASEGT. The CDR3 consists of 13 residues. V shed 4 bases and J 8 bases; nucleotides not matched to a gene: 5. The CDR3 DNA sequence: TGTGCCAGCAGTGGGGGACAGGGCAGAGGCTACACCTTC. Translated: CASSGGQGRGYTF.

Only a few counts were recorded for this clonotype. The chain recombines TRBV20-1 with TRBJ1-2; 8 nucleotides line up with TRBD1. The CDR3 runs 13 residues. V shed 3 bases and J 2 bases; nucleotides not matched to a gene: 2. The germline V gene has CDR1 DFQATT and CDR2 SNEGSKA (reference sequence). Written as DNA, the CDR3 is TGCAGTGCTAGGGCAGGGGGCAACTATGGCTACACCTTC. Translation: CSARAGGNYGYTF.

This clonotype was counted many times. The rearrangement joins TRBV12-3 or TRBV12-4 to TRBJ2-3; 9 bases agree with TRBD1. V dropped 6 bases and J dropped 2; count of bases not matched to a gene: 6. CDR3 length equals 15 residues. The CDR3 region is CASRSDRGFTDTQYF. CDR3 nucleotides: TGTGCCAGCAGATCTGACAGGGGGTTCACAGATACGCAGTATTTT.

This clonotype has more than one count but fewer than ten. The chain carries TRBV28 and TRBJ1-5; no clear D gene. Germline loops: CDR1 MDHEN, CDR2 SYDVKM. The V gene lost 4 bases and the J gene lost 5 bases, with 18 bases spanning the gap. CDR3 length equals 16 residues. This chain's CDR3 is CASSSPRMISDQPQHF. The CDR3 DNA reads as TGTGCCAGCAGTTCCCCTCGGATGATAAGCGATCAGCCCCAGCATTTT. Drawing the rest from reference TRBV28 and TRBJ1-5, the complete variable domain is DVKVTQSSRYLVKRTGEKVFLECVQDMDHENMFWYRQDPGLGLRLIYFSYDVKMKEKGDIPEGYSVSREKKERFSLILESASTNQTSMYLCASSSPRMISDQPQHFGDGTRLSIL.

This clonotype was picked up many times. The chain recombines TRBV28 with TRBJ2-5; D remains unclear. This CDR3 comprises 15 residues. Per germline, CDR1 MDHEN and CDR2 SYDVKM. The germline V and J ends were trimmed by 2 bases and 0 bases, with 10 bases remaining between them. DNA of the CDR3: TGTGCCAGCAGTTTAGCGGAAAACTACCAAGAGACCCAGTACTTC. As protein: CASSLAENYQETQYF. Drawing the rest from reference TRBV28 and TRBJ2-5, the complete variable domain is DVKVTQSSRYLVKRTGEKVFLECVQDMDHENMFWYRQDPGLGLRLIYFSYDVKMKEKGDIPEGYSVSREKKERFSLILESASTNQTSMYLCASSLAENYQETQYFGPGTRLLVL.

V gene TRBV7-7 combines with J gene TRBJ2-7; D is undetermined. Trimming pared 0 bases from V and 0 bases from J, leaving 6 bases between. This CDR3 comprises 14 residues. In germline, CDR1 is SSHAT, CDR2 FNYEAQ (reference sequence). The CDR3 is CASSLATHSYEQYF. CDR3 bases: TGTGCCAGCAGCTTAGCGACACACTCCTACGAGCAGTACTTC.

The chain uses TRBV27 and TRBJ1-4; D gene unclear. The germline CDR1 and CDR2 sequences are MNHEY and SMNVEV (reference sequence). The V end was cut by 4 bases, the J end by 0 bases, with 9 bases between. There are 15 residues in the CDR3. CDR3 DNA: TGTGCCAGCAGTTCGGCGGCTGCAACTAATGAAAAACTGTTTTTT. This codes for CASSSAAATNEKLFF.

Ten or more counts support this clonotype. The CDR3 region has the DNA TGTGCCAGCAGCAAATTCGACAGGGGATTTTATGGCTACACCTTC. Its protein product is CASSKFDRGFYGYTF. V usage is TRBV5-6 and J usage is TRBJ1-2, with TRBD1 matching over 8 bases. The CDR3 loop spans 15 amino acids. Germline V gene data show CDR1 as SGHDT and CDR2 as YYEEEE. Trimming removed 4 bases from V and 5 bases from J; junction bases left unmatched: 10.